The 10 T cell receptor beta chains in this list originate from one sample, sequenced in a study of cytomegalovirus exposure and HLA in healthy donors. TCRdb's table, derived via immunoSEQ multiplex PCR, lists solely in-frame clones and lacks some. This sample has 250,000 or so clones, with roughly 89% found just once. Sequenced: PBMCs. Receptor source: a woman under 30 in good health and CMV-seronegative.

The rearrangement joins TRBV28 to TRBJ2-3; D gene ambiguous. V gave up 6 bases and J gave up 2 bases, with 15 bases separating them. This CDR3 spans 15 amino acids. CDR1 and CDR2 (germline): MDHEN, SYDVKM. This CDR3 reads CASRSTDLHTDTQYF. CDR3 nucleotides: TGTGCCAGCAGGTCAACAGATCTCCACACAGATACGCAGTATTTT.

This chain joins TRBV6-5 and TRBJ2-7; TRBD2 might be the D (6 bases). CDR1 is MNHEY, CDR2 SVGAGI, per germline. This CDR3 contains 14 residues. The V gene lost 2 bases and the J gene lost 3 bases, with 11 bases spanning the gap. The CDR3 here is CASSYRLEGYEQYV. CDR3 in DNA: TGTGCCAGCAGTTACCGATTGGAGGGCTACGAGCAGTACGTC.

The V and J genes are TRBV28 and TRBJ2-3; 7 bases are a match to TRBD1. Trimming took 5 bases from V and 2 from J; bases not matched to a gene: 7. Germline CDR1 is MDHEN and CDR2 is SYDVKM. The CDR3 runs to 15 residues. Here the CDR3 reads CASSNRDSYTDTQYF. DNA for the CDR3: TGTGCCAGCAGTAACCGGGACAGCTACACAGATACGCAGTATTTT.

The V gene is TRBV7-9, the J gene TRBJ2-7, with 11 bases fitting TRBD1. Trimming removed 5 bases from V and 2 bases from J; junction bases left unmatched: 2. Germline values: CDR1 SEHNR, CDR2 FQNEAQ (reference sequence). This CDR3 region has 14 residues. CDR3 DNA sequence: TGTGCCAGCAGCGAGGGACAGGGGGCCTACGAGCAGTACTTC. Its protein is CASSEGQGAYEQYF.

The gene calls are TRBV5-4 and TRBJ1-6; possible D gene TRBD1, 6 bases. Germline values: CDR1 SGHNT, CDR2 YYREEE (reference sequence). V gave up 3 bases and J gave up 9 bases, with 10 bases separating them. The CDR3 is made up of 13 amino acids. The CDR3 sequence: CASSYDRPSPLHF. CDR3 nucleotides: TGTGCCAGCAGCTACGACAGGCCTTCACCCCTCCACTTT. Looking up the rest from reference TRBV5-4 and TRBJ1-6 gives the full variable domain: ETGVTQSPTHLIKTRGQQVTLRCSSQSGHNTVSWYQQALGQGPQFIFQYYREEENGRGNFPPRFSGLQFPNYSSELNVNALELDDSALYLCASSYDRPSPLHFGNGTRLTVT.

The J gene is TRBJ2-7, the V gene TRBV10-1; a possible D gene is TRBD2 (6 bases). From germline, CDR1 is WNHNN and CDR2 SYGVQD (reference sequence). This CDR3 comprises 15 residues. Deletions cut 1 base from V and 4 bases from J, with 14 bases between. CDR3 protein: CASSEFGTGEYEQYF. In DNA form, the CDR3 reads TGCGCCAGCAGTGAGTTCGGGACGGGAGAATACGAGCAGTACTTC.

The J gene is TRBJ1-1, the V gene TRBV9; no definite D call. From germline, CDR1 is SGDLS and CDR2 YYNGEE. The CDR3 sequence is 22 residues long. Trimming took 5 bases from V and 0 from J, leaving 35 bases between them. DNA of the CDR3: TGTGCCAGCAGGTCGAGGGCTGCTTACGCCCGGGCTACCCCGGAGATGAACACTGAAGCTTTCTTT. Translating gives CASRSRAAYARATPEMNTEAFF.

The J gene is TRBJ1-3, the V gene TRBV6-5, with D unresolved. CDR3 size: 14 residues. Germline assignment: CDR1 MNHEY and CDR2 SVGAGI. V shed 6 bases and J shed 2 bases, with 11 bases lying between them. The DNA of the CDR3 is TGTGCCAGCAGCCTAGACGTAGCTGGAAACACCATATATTTT. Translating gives CASSLDVAGNTIYF.

The CDR3 nucleotides read TGTGCCAGCAGTGGAGTTGTGACGGAGACCCAGTACTTC. Protein: CASSGVVTETQYF. The J gene is TRBJ2-5, the V gene TRBV6-5; D remains ambiguous. CDR1 and CDR2 from the germline V gene are MNHEY and SVGAGI. V was cut by 5 bases and J by 5 bases, with 12 bases left in between. The CDR3 has 13 residues.

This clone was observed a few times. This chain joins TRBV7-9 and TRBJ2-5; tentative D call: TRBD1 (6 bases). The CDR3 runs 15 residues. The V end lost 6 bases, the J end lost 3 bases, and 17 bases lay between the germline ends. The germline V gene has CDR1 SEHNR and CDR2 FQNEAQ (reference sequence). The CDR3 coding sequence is TGTGCCAGCAGTCCTCTTAGGACAGTGGAAGAGACCCAGTACTTC. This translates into CASSPLRTVEETQYF.